This T cell receptor beta chain was sequenced during a study of cytomegalovirus exposure and HLA in healthy donors (dated by TCRdb to about 2017). The study in broad terms: According to a later analysis, one platform produced both the roughly 130 validation repertoires and the approximately 600 repertoires of the first cohort. Along with the approximately 650-subject first cohort, a separate validation cohort of more than 90 different subjects was used. The study aimed to test whether signatures of past pathogen exposure could be identified by cataloging public T cell receptors. To predict cytomegalovirus infection status, the study combined high-throughput TCR immunosequencing, statistical association of individual TCRs with disease status, and machine learning.

What the research found in general, with its limitations: Cytomegalovirus status was reported to be diagnosed by the classifier with high specificity and sensitivity in both the original and validation cohorts. The authors suggested that the approach could potentially be extended to other disease states and immunological phenotypes. Most TCR sequences were seen in very few donors, while some public TCRs were found in many individuals. All 120 or so repertoires were used to score co-occurrence in the validation cohort in a later analysis, because that analysis had no HLA typing for the cohort. A few of the identified cytomegalovirus-associated TCR beta chains were confirmed in vitro to be specific for cytomegalovirus antigens. Subsequent analysis determined that TCRs grouped into clusters in the first cohort also showed a tendency toward co-occurrence across the roughly 110 validation repertoires, and 94% of cluster scores exceeded 0. The study gave a list of over 150 TCR beta chains associated with cytomegalovirus.

A note on this clone: There is no known antigen for this receptor. Per-nucleotide qualities are absent, and no much larger clonotype sits a single base away.

The library was prepared using the immunoSEQ multiplex PCR assay. The authors' analysis ran thus. To diagnose cytomegalovirus status from the catalog of TCR beta chain sequences, a statistical classification framework was built. Not all clones reach the TCRdb copy of this immuneACCESS table, which keeps in-frame sequences only. Checked studies attribute under half of the gap to unresolved V genes and leave the rest unexplained. V and J calls plus clone size are reproduced from that table; the DNA served to infer D and trimming. Within this sample are 71,000 or so clones, with around 95% of them counted one time only. The top ten constitute 1.4% of the sample. Donors formed part of the validation cohort, which comprised over a hundred subjects and was distinct from the first cohort of under 850 subjects. Taken from the germline V gene, the CDR1 and CDR2 loops are SGDLS and YYNGEE. The CDR3 measures 15 amino acids from cysteine to phenylalanine. Only the CDR3 portion is preserved as DNA: 45 bases, with reading frame beginning at the first base. Trimming removed 5 bases from V and 2 bases from J, leaving 15 bases between the germline ends.

This TCR was sampled from a man aged 18 to 35 in good health and CMV-seropositive. The V and J genes are TRBV9 and TRBJ2-3; the D gene cannot be resolved reliably. Sequencing was carried out using PBMCs. The CDR3 is CASSSNPTTTDTQYF. The DNA sequence follows: TGTGCCAGCAGTAGTAACCCCACCACCACAGATACGCAGTATTTT.